The present TCR beta chain was sequenced within a study of T cells in Graves' hyperthyroidism and ophthalmopathy. Study information: It was at initial diagnosis, before any treatment, that peripheral blood was collected.

Fresh peripheral blood, 10 ml, was the source of the PBMCs. General study results and limits: In the blood, most expanded thyroid clonotypes above 0.001 appeared as well.

This clonotype was seen repeatedly, ten times or more. Its antigen is not identified. This CDR3 contains 14 residues. Trimming cost V 8 bases and J 2 bases, with 14 bases left between them. Germline lookup yields CDR1 SGHDT and CDR2 YYEEEE. RNA transcripts gave rise to amplified TCR beta CDR3 regions. HTBI primers drove first-round RT-PCR of the TCR CDR3. MiXCR, applied by TCRdb to the multiplex PCR reads, yields one record per CDR3 protein. The data hold hundreds of thousands of distinct CDR3 sequences, with around 13% observed a single time. The chain employs TRBV5-6 and TRBJ2-4; possibly TRBD1 for D (5 bases). The receptor comes from a woman younger than 35 with Graves' hyperthyroidism. Sequenced material: blood. This CDR3 is CASGPGRSKNIQYF. Here the CDR3 DNA reads TGTGCCAGTGGTCCAGGGCGGTCCAAAAACATTCAGTACTTC.